This TCR beta chain is drawn from a study of OX40 agonist ivuxolimab in advanced cancers. With regard to the full study: The costimulatory receptor OX40 (CD134) was targeted by ivuxolimab, a fully human IgG2 agonistic monoclonal antibody. In the dose-escalation cohort, 82.7% of patients were male, and the mean age was around 60 years, with a range of about 20 to 90. Of the approximately 50 patients in dose escalation, about 20 had hepatocellular carcinoma, some 15 had melanoma, 9 had renal cell carcinoma and 9 had head and neck cancer. Partial responses were achieved by three dose-escalation patients, of whom one had hepatocellular carcinoma and two had cutaneous melanoma. Intravenous ivuxolimab was administered to patients every 2 weeks at six dose levels: 0.01, 0.1, 0.3, 1.5, 3 and 10 mg/kg. The paper describes the monotherapy dose-escalation part (N ≈ 50 patients) of the phase I trial of ivuxolimab. The purpose of peripheral TCRbeta sequencing was to test whether ivuxolimab changed TCR sequence diversity and led to clonal T-cell expansion. Patients were allowed to have had prior anti-PD-1, anti-PD-L1 or anti-CTLA-4 therapy, and around 43% of the dose-escalation patients had been treated with checkpoint inhibitors. Paper-wide results and their limitations: Antigen specificity was not determined for the clonally expanded peripheral T cells. Partial responders in the 0.1-3.0 mg/kg groups had among the lowest normalized peripheral clonal expansion, especially among CD8+ T cells. At doses of 0.1 to 3.0 mg/kg, clonal expansion of both CD4+ and CD8+ T cells in blood was seen between baseline and week 6. Low levels of normalized T-cell clonal expansion were also seen in some nonresponding patients. After ivuxolimab, more expanded clones were found on average in CD8+ T cells than in CD4+ T cells.

V is shortened by 2 bases, J by 0 bases, and the region joining them spans 19 bases. The CDR3 numbers 18 residues from cysteine through phenylalanine. Kept here is only the CDR3 DNA, which spans 54 bases and is read in frame from base 1. CDR1 and CDR2 are read off the germline V gene as SGHVS and FQNEAQ. Patients with a history of autoimmune disease or receiving systemic immunosuppression were excluded from the trial. In every dose cohort, peripheral blood was drawn for TCR sequencing at baseline, cycle 4 day 1, and cycle 7 day 1. The samples were taken from a phase I, first-in-human, multicenter, open-label dose-escalation trial of ivuxolimab. Adults with locally advanced or metastatic melanoma, renal cell carcinoma, hepatocellular carcinoma or head and neck squamous cell carcinoma were enrolled in the trial. Before TCR sequencing, CD4+ and CD8+ T cells were separately sorted from peripheral blood.

With respect to this clone: Its antigen is unknown. No quality values exist for individual bases; no much larger clone is one base distant.

For sequencing of the TCRbeta CDR3 region, genomic DNA was extracted from the sorted cells. The immunoSEQ Assay was used for sequencing of TCRbeta CDR3 regions. Not all clones reach the TCRdb copy of this immuneACCESS table, which keeps in-frame sequences only. Checked studies attribute under half of the gap to unresolved V genes and leave the rest unexplained. This sample has 80,000 to 95,000 clones in its table, and roughly 89% of those were observed once. The ten largest clones add up to around 8.7% of the sample. This clonotype was sampled from an adult with an advanced solid tumor such as melanoma, head and neck, liver or kidney cancer. The sequenced sample was CD4+ or CD8+ T cells sorted from blood, obtained in a trial of the OX40 agonist ivuxolimab. The rearrangement joined TRBV7-8 to TRBJ1-2, and perhaps TRBD1 as D gene, on 6 matching bases. The CDR3 reads as follows: CASSLRVQGLYSNYGYTF. The DNA sequence is given as TGTGCCAGCAGCTTACGGGTACAGGGCTTATATTCTAACTATGGCTACACCTTC.